The T cell receptor beta chain described here comes from a study of PD-1 blockade in classical Hodgkin lymphoma. Whole-study results and caveats: A significant rise in TCR diversity by C4D1 was seen for CD4+ but not CD8+ cells. It was among complete responders that baseline diversity resembled that of newly diagnosed patients.

V was pared by 1 base and J by 3 bases, with 12 bases between. Germline lookup yields CDR1 MNHEY and CDR2 SMNVEV (reference sequence). The CDR3 is 15 residues long. Following autologous stem cell transplantation, relapse occurred in every patient, and exposure to brentuximab vedotin varied. The study recorded best responses of complete response, partial response or progressive disease. Profiling relied on immunoSEQ multiplex PCR, and the TCRdb table lists in-frame clones only, not all of them. This sample yields approximately 100,000 clones, of which 80% to 95% are seen a single time; 2.8% belongs to the top ten. In regard to this clone: What it binds is unknown.

The chain couples TRBV27 to TRBJ1-2; maybe TRBD1 (5 bases). The sample was peripheral blood mononuclear cells (PBMCs), taken at baseline. This TCR came from a human donor with classical Hodgkin lymphoma. The CDR3, as DNA: TGTGCCAGCAGTTTATATTCGGGGGACGACTATGGCTACACCTTC. Encoded protein: CASSLYSGDDYGYTF.